This T cell receptor beta chain stems from a study of PD-L1 blockade in urothelial cancer. CDR3 length: 17 amino acids. V lost 6 bases and J lost 1, with 20 bases in between. Per the germline V gene, CDR1 is SEHNR and CDR2 is FQNEAQ (reference sequence). Assay used: immunoSEQ multiplex PCR; TCRdb lists only in-frame clones, some missing. The data hold tens of thousands of clones, with over 80% observed a single time. Sample: PBMCs, taken around atezolizumab (anti-PD-L1) treatment. This rearrangement joins TRBV7-9 to TRBJ2-3; D is perhaps TRBD2 (7 bases). The origin of this receptor is a man in his sixties or seventies with urothelial cancer. The CDR3 loop is CASRPEQAGARTDTQYF. The CDR3, as DNA: TGTGCCAGCAGGCCCGAACAGGCGGGGGCCCGCACAGATACGCAGTATTTT.